Shown below are 31 T cell receptor beta chains from a single sample sequenced in a study of T cell responses to AZD1222 COVID-19 vaccine. TCRdb's table, derived via immunoSEQ multiplex PCR, lists solely in-frame clones and lacks some. The sample lists 130,000 or so clones, 80% to 95% occurring once. Specimen: peripheral blood, collected on day 0 of AZD1222 vaccination. These receptors were obtained from an adult in good health.

The rearrangement uses TRBV9 and TRBJ2-1, with TRBD2 matching over 9 bases. With V trimmed by 0 bases and J by 5 bases, 9 bases remained unmatched. Germline values: CDR1 SGDLS, CDR2 YYNGEE. CDR3 length equals 17 residues. In nucleotides, the CDR3 is TGTGCCAGCAGCGTAGGTCTAGCGGGATATATCAACAATGAGCAGTTCTTC. Amino acids: CASSVGLAGYINNEQFF. Together with reference TRBV9 and TRBJ2-1, the CDR3 gives the full variable domain: DSGVTQTPKHLITATGQRVTLRCSPRSGDLSVYWYQQSLDQGLQFLIQYYNGEERAKGNILERFSAQQFPDLHSELNLSSLELGDSALYFCASSVGLAGYINNEQFFGPGTRLTVL.

This chain's CDR3 is CASSYGVGTQYF. In DNA, the CDR3 is TGTGCCAGCAGTTACGGGGTGGGTACGCAGTATTTT. This rearrangement joins TRBV6-6 to TRBJ2-3; D is unresolved. Trimming left V 2 bases short and J 8 bases short, with 8 bases between. Germline V gene lookup returns CDR1 MNHNY and CDR2 SVGAGI (reference sequence). The CDR3 sequence is 12 residues long.

The chain employs TRBV19 and TRBJ1-5; 9 bases are shared with TRBD1. The CDR3 has 17 amino acids. Germline trimming cut 5 bases from V and 0 bases from J; bases unmatched to any gene: 8. Germline CDR1 LNHDA, CDR2 SQIVND (reference sequence). CDR3 sequence reads: CASSVQTGGYSNQPQHF. The CDR3 DNA follows: TGTGCCAGTAGTGTCCAGACAGGGGGGTATAGCAATCAGCCCCAGCATTTT. The full variable domain, rest sourced from reference TRBV19 and TRBJ1-5, is DGGITQSPKYLFRKEGQNVTLSCEQNLNHDAMYWYRQDPGQGLRLIYYSQIVNDFQKGDIAEGYSVSREKKESFPLTVTSAQKNPTAFYLCASSVQTGGYSNQPQHFGDGTRLSIL.

The chain combines TRBV27 with TRBJ1-3; 9 nucleotides match TRBD1. The junction had 11 bases not matched to a gene; V was cut back by 10 bases and J by 7 bases. CDR3 size: 14 residues. Germline loops: CDR1 MNHEY, CDR2 SMNVEV (reference sequence). The CDR3 is CATSPQGARNTIYF. The CDR3 coding sequence is TGTGCCACCTCGCCACAGGGGGCGAGGAACACCATATATTTT.

This rearrangement joins TRBV10-3 to TRBJ1-3; 7 nucleotides align to TRBD1. CDR3 length equals 14 residues. Per germline, CDR1 ENHRY and CDR2 SYGVKD. J lost 2 bases, V lost 7 bases, and 5 bases had no gene match. The CDR3 sequence is CAITPGGPGNTIYF. In DNA, the CDR3 is TGTGCCATCACCCCAGGGGGTCCTGGAAACACCATATATTTT.

The chain employs TRBV20-1 and TRBJ1-5; D not resolved. The CDR3 has 14 amino acids. CDR1 is DFQATT, CDR2 SNEGSKA, per germline (reference sequence). V lost 3 bases and J lost 0, with 9 bases in between. CDR3 coding DNA: TGCAGTGCTAGTACTGGTTATAGCAATCAGCCCCAGCATTTT. It codes for CSASTGYSNQPQHF.

The chain joins TRBV6-2 or TRBV6-3 to TRBJ1-5; 10 nucleotides agree with TRBD1. CDR1 MNHEY and CDR2 SVGEGT come from the germline V gene. V lost 5 bases and J lost 2; bases outside the gene matches: 3. The CDR3 totals 15 residues. CDR3 loop: CASSTTGGRNQPQHF. CDR3 in DNA: TGTGCCAGCAGTACGACAGGGGGCCGCAATCAGCCCCAGCATTTT.

The chain uses TRBV11-2 and TRBJ2-1; D perhaps matches TRBD1 (6 bases). Trimming took off 8 bases at V and 5 bases at J, with 19 bases between the two ends. From germline, CDR1 is SGHAT and CDR2 FQNNGV. CDR3 size: 15 residues. The CDR3 region is CASDTEPWGHNEQFF. In nucleotides, the CDR3 is TGTGCCAGCGATACGGAACCCTGGGGGCACAATGAGCAGTTCTTC.

This clone was seen just once. V and J are TRBV6-5 and TRBJ2-3; 9 bases agree with TRBD2. Germline V gene sequence: CDR1 MNHEY, CDR2 SVGAGI. Trimming at V came to 5 bases and at J to 4 bases, leaving 7 bases not matched to a gene. There are 15 residues in the CDR3. The DNA of the CDR3 is TGTGCCAGCAGTAAACGGACTAGCGACTCAGATACGCAGTATTTT. As protein: CASSKRTSDSDTQYF.

The chain carries TRBV19 and TRBJ2-1; D gene uncertain. CDR1 and CDR2 (germline): LNHDA, SQIVND (reference sequence). The CDR3 runs 12 residues. V dropped 3 bases and J dropped 7 bases, with 7 bases sitting between them. The CDR3 DNA is TGTGCCAGTAGTATTCGGCATAATGAGCAGTTCTTC. It encodes CASSIRHNEQFF.

The rearrangement uses TRBV10-3 and TRBJ1-3; possible D gene TRBD1, 5 bases. The CDR3 spans 16 residues. V was pared by 0 bases and J by 0 bases, with 9 bases between. Germline V gene sequence: CDR1 ENHRY, CDR2 SYGVKD. The chain's CDR3 is CAISESRQSSGNTIYF. CDR3 nucleotide sequence: TGTGCCATCAGTGAGTCGAGACAGAGCTCTGGAAACACCATATATTTT.

V is TRBV27 and J is TRBJ1-6; D possibly corresponds to TRBD1 (5 bases). The CDR3 spans 13 residues. Trimming pared 3 bases from V and 7 bases from J, leaving 7 bases between. Germline V gene lookup returns CDR1 MNHEY and CDR2 SMNVEV (reference sequence). The CDR3 sequence is CASSLRQNSPLHF. CDR3 DNA: TGTGCCAGCAGTTTGCGACAGAATTCACCCCTCCACTTT.

The chain is built from TRBV19 and TRBJ1-2; 9 bases are shared with TRBD1. Germline CDR1 and CDR2: LNHDA and SQIVND (reference sequence). The V and J ends lost 7 bases and 7 bases, in that order; junction bases with no gene match: 7. This CDR3 is 13 amino acids long. As DNA, the CDR3 is TGTGCCAGTAACGGACAGGGGACTTCTGGCTACACCTTC. Translated: CASNGQGTSGYTF.

Here the CDR3 reads CASSREPLPNTEAFF. The DNA for the CDR3 is TGTGCCAGCAGCCGGGAGCCACTCCCGAACACTGAAGCTTTCTTT. The V call is TRBV11-2, the J call TRBJ1-1; D ambiguous. This CDR3 contains 15 residues. CDR1 and CDR2 from the germline V gene are SGHAT and FQNNGV. With 5 bases removed from V and 1 base from J, the gap between germline ends came to 14 bases.

This chain's CDR3 is CASCARFAPPNTEAFF. CDR3 DNA: TGTGCCAGCTGCGCCCGGTTCGCCCCACCGAACACTGAAGCTTTCTTT. This chain uses TRBV11-2 with TRBJ1-1; D gene uncertain. The CDR3 is 16 residues long. V was pared by 8 bases and J by 1 base, with 20 bases between. Per germline, CDR1 SGHAT and CDR2 FQNNGV.

V and J are TRBV5-4 and TRBJ2-3, with 14 bases identical to TRBD2. This CDR3 has 18 residues. V gave up 4 bases and J gave up 1 base; unmatched junction bases: 8. Germline CDR1 and CDR2: SGHNT and YYREEE (reference sequence). CDR3 protein: CASSQGTSGRSGTDTQYF. The CDR3 nucleotides are TGTGCCAGCAGCCAAGGGACTAGCGGGAGATCGGGCACAGATACGCAGTATTTT.

V and J are TRBV5-1 and TRBJ2-7; the match to TRBD1 covers 12 bases. Germline V CDR1 and CDR2: SGHRS, YFSETQ. This CDR3 has 15 residues. V was clipped by 2 bases and J by 6 bases; unmatched bases: 6. CDR3 DNA: TGCGCCAGCAGCTTAGGGACAGGGGGCGCTGTCGAGCAGTACTTC. Protein sequence: CASSLGTGGAVEQYF.

The chain employs TRBV6-1 and TRBJ2-1; 7 bases agree with TRBD2. Per germline, CDR1 MNHNS and CDR2 SASEGT. V gave up 4 bases and J gave up 4 bases; unmatched junction bases: 13. CDR3 length: 17 amino acids. The CDR3 region has the DNA TGTGCCAGCAGTGCGAGGAGCGGGACCTTCGCGTACAATGAGCAGTTCTTC. Translated, it gives CASSARSGTFAYNEQFF.

The chain joins TRBV9 to TRBJ1-2, with 7 positions matching TRBD1. V gave up 5 bases and J gave up 4 bases; unmatched junction bases: 8. Germline CDR1 and CDR2: SGDLS and YYNGEE. The CDR3 spans 14 residues. In DNA, the CDR3 is TGTGCCAGCAGTGCCGGGACAGACCGCTATGGCTACACCTTC. Translation: CASSAGTDRYGYTF.

This rearrangement joins TRBV4-1 to TRBJ1-6; 11 bases are a match to TRBD1. Losses at the gene ends were 4 bases for V and 9 bases for J; bases not matched to a gene: 5. CDR3 length: 15 residues. Germline-derived CDR1 and CDR2 are MGHRA and YSYEKL. The chain's CDR3 is CASSRGQGARSPLHF. CDR3 DNA sequence: TGCGCCAGCAGCCGAGGACAGGGGGCCCGTTCACCCCTCCACTTT.

The chain couples TRBV6-4 to TRBJ1-1; no reliable D call. Germline V gives CDR1 MRHNA, CDR2 SNTAGT. This CDR3 contains 15 residues. Trimming removed 4 bases from V and 1 base from J, with 13 bases in between. The CDR3 region is CASSGIGDGNTEAFF. CDR3 coding DNA: TGTGCCAGCAGTGGAATTGGTGATGGGAACACTGAAGCTTTCTTT.

The chain carries TRBV5-6 and TRBJ1-1; TRBD1 matches 7 bases. Germline trimming cut 4 bases from V and 0 bases from J; bases unmatched to any gene: 3. The CDR3 totals 14 residues. Germline V lookup: CDR1 SGHDT, CDR2 YYEEEE. CDR3 nucleotide sequence: TGTGCCAGCAGCAGACAGGGTATGAACACTGAAGCTTTCTTT. It specifies CASSRQGMNTEAFF. Looking up the rest from reference TRBV5-6 and TRBJ1-1 gives the full variable domain: DAGVTQSPTHLIKTRGQQVTLRCSPKSGHDTVSWYQQALGQGPQFIFQYYEEEERQRGNFPDRFSGHQFPNYSSELNVNALLLGDSALYLCASSRQGMNTEAFFGQGTRLTVV.

Written as DNA, the CDR3 is TGTGCCAGTAGTGCAGGCCGTAGCAATCAGCCCCAGCATTTT. Translating gives CASSAGRSNQPQHF. The chain carries TRBV19 and TRBJ1-5, with no clear D. The length of the CDR3 is 14 residues. Germline CDR1 and CDR2: LNHDA and SQIVND (reference sequence). Trimming took off 5 bases at V and 0 bases at J, with 8 bases between the two ends.

This clone was seen a handful of times. This chain connects TRBV3-1 (or the pseudogene TRBV3-2) to TRBJ1-5; 12 bases are shared with TRBD1. The ends lost 4 bases at V and 2 bases at J; junction bases unmatched: 15. The germline V gene encodes CDR1 LGHDT and CDR2 YNNKEL (reference sequence). This CDR3 region has 20 residues. CDR3: CASSPSHPGQGAVRNQPQHF. The CDR3 DNA sequence: TGTGCCAGCAGCCCTAGCCATCCGGGACAGGGGGCCGTACGCAATCAGCCCCAGCATTTT.

This chain links TRBV10-2 with TRBJ2-6, with D unresolved. CDR1 is WSHSY, CDR2 SAAADI, per germline. V lost 5 bases to trimming and J lost 0 bases, with 8 bases between them. The CDR3 covers 15 residues. The CDR3 sequence: CASSPWVSGANVLTF. The CDR3 DNA follows: TGCGCCAGCAGTCCTTGGGTCTCTGGGGCCAACGTCCTGACTTTC.

This chain links TRBV19 with TRBJ1-5, with TRBD1 matching over 10 bases. The V gene's germline CDR1 is LNHDA and CDR2 SQIVND (reference sequence). The CDR3 spans 14 residues. Trimming removed 5 bases from V and 7 bases from J; junction bases left unmatched: 5. CDR3 loop: CASSARDRGQPQHF. The CDR3 nucleotides read TGTGCCAGTAGTGCGAGGGACAGGGGCCAGCCCCAGCATTTT. Complete variable domain (other parts from reference TRBV19 and TRBJ1-5): DGGITQSPKYLFRKEGQNVTLSCEQNLNHDAMYWYRQDPGQGLRLIYYSQIVNDFQKGDIAEGYSVSREKKESFPLTVTSAQKNPTAFYLCASSARDRGQPQHFGDGTRLSIL.

The chain recombines TRBV28 with TRBJ1-1; TRBD1 aligns across 11 bases. V gave up 4 bases and J gave up 5 bases; unmatched junction bases: 6. CDR1 is MDHEN and CDR2 is SYDVKM in the germline V gene. The CDR3 has 15 amino acids. The DNA for the CDR3 is TGTGCCAGCAGTTCGGCCGGGACAGGGGGAACTGAAGCTTTCTTT. Protein sequence: CASSSAGTGGTEAFF. Supplemented by reference TRBV28 and TRBJ1-1, the full variable domain reads DVKVTQSSRYLVKRTGEKVFLECVQDMDHENMFWYRQDPGLGLRLIYFSYDVKMKEKGDIPEGYSVSREKKERFSLILESASTNQTSMYLCASSSAGTGGTEAFFGQGTRLTVV.

V usage is TRBV7-9 and J usage is TRBJ1-2; D is ambiguous. The CDR3 is 17 residues long. Germline V gene sequence: CDR1 SEHNR, CDR2 FQNEAQ (reference sequence). The germline V and J ends were trimmed by 5 bases and 4 bases, with 23 bases remaining between them. CDR3 DNA sequence: TGTGCCAGCAGCCTAGGGCCCCACAGCGGATCCCTCTATGGCTACACCTTC. Residues: CASSLGPHSGSLYGYTF.

This sequence joins TRBV28 and TRBJ2-7; maybe TRBD2 (6 bases). V was trimmed by 5 bases and J by 2 bases, leaving 16 bases between them. This CDR3 contains 15 residues. Germline V CDR1 and CDR2: MDHEN, SYDVKM. CDR3 sequence reads: CASSSPSEGTYEQYF. In DNA, the CDR3 is TGTGCCAGCAGTAGCCCGTCGGAGGGGACCTACGAGCAGTACTTC.

This chain uses TRBV20-1 with TRBJ2-5, with D tentatively TRBD2 (5 bases). V was shortened by 3 bases and J by 2 bases, with 16 bases between the two germline ends. There are 15 residues in the CDR3. Germline CDR1 is DFQATT and CDR2 is SNEGSKA (reference sequence). The CDR3 reads CSASWWELVQETQYF. The CDR3 DNA sequence: TGCAGTGCTAGTTGGTGGGAGTTGGTACAAGAGACCCAGTACTTC.

As for this clone: Other DNA sequences in this sample translate to the same CDR3. J is TRBJ1-5 and V is TRBV5-1, with unresolved D. CDR1 and CDR2 from the germline V gene are SGHRS and YFSETQ. CDR3 length: 13 residues. Trimming took off 4 bases at V and 0 bases at J, with 5 bases between the two ends. CDR3 DNA: TGCGCCAGCAGCCCAGATAGCAATCAGCCCCAGCATTTT. Its protein product is CASSPDSNQPQHF.